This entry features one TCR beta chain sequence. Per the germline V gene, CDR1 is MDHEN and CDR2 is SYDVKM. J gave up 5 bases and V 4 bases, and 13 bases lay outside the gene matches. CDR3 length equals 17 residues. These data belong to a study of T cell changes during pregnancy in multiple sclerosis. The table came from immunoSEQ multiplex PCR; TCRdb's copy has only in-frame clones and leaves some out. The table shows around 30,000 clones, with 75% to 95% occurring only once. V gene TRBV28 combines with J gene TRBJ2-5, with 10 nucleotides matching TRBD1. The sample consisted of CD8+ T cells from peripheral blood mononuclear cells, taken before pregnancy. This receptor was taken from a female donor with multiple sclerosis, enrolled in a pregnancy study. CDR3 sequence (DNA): TGTGCCAGCAGTTCGCCGCCGACAGGGGGCGCGTATGAGACCCAGTACTTC. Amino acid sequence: CASSSPPTGGAYETQYF.